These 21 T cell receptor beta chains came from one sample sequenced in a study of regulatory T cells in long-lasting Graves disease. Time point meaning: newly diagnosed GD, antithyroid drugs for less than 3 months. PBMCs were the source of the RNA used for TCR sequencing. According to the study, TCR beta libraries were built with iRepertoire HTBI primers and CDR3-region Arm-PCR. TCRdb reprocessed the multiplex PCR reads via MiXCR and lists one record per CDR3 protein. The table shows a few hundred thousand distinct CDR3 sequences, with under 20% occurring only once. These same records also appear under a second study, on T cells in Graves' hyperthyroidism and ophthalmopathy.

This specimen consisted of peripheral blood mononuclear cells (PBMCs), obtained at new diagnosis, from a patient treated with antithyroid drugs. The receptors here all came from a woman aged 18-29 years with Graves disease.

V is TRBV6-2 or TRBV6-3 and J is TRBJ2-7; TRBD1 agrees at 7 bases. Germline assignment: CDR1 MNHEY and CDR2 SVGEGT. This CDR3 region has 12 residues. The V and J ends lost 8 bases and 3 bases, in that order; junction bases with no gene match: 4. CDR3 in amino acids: CASWDSFYEQYF. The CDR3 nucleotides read TGTGCCAGCTGGGACAGCTTCTACGAGCAGTACTTC.

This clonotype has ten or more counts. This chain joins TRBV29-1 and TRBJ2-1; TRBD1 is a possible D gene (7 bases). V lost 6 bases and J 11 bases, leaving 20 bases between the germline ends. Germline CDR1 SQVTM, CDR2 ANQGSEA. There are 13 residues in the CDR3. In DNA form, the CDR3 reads TGCAGCGTGGGGGGAACAGGGGCCGAACAGCAGTTCTTC. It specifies CSVGGTGAEQQFF.

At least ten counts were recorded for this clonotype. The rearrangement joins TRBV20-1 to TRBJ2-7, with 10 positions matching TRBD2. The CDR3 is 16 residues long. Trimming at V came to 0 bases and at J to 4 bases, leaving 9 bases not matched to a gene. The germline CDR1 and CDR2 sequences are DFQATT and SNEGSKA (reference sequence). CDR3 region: CSARDPLAGDLYEQYF. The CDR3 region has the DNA TGCAGTGCTAGAGATCCTCTAGCGGGAGATCTTTACGAGCAGTACTTC.

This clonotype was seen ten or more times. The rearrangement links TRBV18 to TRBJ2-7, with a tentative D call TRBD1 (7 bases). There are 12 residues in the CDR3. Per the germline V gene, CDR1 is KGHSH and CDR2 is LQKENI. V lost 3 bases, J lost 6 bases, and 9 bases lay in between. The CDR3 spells CASSPQGGEQYF. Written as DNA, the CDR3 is TGTGCCAGCTCACCCCAGGGGGGCGAGCAGTACTTC.

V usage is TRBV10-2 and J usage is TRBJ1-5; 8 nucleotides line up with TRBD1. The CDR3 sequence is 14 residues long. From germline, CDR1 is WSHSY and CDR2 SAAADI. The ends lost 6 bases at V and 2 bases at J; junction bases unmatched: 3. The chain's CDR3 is CASRTGVGNQPQHF. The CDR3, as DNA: TGCGCCAGCAGGACAGGGGTTGGCAATCAGCCCCAGCATTTT.

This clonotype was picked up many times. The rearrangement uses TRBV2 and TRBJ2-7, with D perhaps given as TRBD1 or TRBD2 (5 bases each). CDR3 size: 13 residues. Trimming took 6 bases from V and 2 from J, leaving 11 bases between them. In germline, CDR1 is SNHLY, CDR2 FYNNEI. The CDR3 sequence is CASSRDAPYEQYF. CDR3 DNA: TGTGCCAGCAGCCGGGACGCCCCCTACGAGCAGTACTTC.

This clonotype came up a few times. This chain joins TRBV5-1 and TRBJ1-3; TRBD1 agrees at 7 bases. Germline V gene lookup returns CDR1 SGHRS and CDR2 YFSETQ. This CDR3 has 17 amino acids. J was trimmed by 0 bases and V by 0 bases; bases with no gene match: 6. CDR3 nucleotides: TGCGCCAGCAGCTTGGGACGGACAGGCATCTCTGGAAACACCATATATTTT. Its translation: CASSLGRTGISGNTIYF.

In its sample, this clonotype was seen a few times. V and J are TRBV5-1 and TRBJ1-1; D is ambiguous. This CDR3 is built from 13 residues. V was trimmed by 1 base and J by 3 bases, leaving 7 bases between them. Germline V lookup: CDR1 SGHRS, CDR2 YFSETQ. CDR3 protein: CASSLNGDTEAFF. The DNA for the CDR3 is TGCGCCAGCAGCTTGAACGGCGACACTGAAGCTTTCTTT.

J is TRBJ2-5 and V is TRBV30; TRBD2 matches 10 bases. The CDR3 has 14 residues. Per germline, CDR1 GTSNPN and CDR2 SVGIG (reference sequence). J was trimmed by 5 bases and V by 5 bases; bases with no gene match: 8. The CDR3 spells CAWGASGSRETQYF. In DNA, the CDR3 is TGTGCCTGGGGGGCTAGCGGGAGTCGGGAGACCCAGTACTTC.

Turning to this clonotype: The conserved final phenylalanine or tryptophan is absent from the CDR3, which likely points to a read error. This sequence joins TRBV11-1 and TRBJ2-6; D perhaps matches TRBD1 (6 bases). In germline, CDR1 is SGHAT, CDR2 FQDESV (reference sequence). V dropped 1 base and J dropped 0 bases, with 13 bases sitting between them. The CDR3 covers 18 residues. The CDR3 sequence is CASSLGVRGTSGANVLTL. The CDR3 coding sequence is TGTGCCAGCAGCTTAGGGGTGAGGGGGACCTCTGGGGCCAACGTCCTGACTTTG.

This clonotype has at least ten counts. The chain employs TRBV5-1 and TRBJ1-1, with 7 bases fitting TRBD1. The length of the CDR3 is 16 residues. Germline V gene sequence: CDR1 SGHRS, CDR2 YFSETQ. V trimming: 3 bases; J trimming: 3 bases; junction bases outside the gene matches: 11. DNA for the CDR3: TGCGCCAGCAGCTCCGGCGGGGCCAGGGGGGACACTGAAGCTTTCTTT. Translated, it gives CASSSGGARGDTEAFF.

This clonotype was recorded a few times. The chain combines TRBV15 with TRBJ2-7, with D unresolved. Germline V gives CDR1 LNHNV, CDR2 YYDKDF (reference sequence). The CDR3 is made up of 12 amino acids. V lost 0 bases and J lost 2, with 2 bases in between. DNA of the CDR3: TGTGCCACCAGCAGAGACGCCTACGAGCAGTACTTC. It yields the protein CATSRDAYEQYF.

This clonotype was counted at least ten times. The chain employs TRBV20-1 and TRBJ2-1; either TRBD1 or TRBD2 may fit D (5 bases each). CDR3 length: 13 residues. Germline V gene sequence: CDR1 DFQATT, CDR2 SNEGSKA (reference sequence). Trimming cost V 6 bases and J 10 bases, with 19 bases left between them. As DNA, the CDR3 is TGCAGTGCCCAGAATGGGGGTCTGGCGGAGCAGTTCTTC. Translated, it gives CSAQNGGLAEQFF.

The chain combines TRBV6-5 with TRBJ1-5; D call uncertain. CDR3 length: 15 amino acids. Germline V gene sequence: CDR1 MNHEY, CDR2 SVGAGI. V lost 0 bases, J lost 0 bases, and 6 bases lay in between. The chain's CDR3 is CASSYSRNSNQPQHF. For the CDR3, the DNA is TGTGCCAGCAGTTACTCGCGCAATAGCAATCAGCCCCAGCATTTT.

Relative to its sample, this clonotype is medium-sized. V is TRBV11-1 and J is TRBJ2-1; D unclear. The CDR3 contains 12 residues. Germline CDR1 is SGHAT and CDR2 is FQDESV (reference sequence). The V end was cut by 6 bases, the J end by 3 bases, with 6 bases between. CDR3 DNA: TGTGCCAGCAGAACAGACTACAATGAGCAGTTCTTC. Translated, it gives CASRTDYNEQFF. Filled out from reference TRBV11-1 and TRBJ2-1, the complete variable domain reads EAEVAQSPRYKITEKSQAVAFWCDPISGHATLYWYRQILGQGPELLVQFQDESVVDDSQLPKDRFSAERLKGVDSTLKIQPAELGDSAMYLCASRTDYNEQFFGPGTRLTVL.

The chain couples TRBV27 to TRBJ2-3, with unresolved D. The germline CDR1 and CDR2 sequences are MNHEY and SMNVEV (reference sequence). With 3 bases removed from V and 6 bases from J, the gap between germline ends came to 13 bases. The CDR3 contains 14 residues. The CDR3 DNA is TGTGCCAGCAGTTTTTCGGACGGAGCGGATACGCAGTATTTT. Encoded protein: CASSFSDGADTQYF.

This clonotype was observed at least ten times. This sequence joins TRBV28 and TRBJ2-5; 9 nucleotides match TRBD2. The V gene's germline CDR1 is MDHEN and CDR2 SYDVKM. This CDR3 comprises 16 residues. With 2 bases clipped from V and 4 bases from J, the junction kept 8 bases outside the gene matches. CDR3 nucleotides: TGTGCCAGCAGTTTACGTGGGGAACTAGCGGGAGAGACCCAGTACTTC. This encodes CASSLRGELAGETQYF.

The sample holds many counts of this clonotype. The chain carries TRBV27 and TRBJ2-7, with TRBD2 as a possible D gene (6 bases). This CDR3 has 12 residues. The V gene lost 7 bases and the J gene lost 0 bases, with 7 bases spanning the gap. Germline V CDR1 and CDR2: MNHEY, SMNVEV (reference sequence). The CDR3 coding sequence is TGTGCCAGCAAGGGACTCTCCTACGAGCAGTACTTC. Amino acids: CASKGLSYEQYF.

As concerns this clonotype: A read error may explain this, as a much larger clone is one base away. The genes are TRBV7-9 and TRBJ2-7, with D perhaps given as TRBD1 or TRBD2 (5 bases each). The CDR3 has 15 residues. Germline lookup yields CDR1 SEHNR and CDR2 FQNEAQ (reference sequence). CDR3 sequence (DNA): TGTGCCAGCAGCTTAGACATAATTCAGGGTAGCGAGCCGTACTTC. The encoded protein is CASSLDIIQGSEPYF.

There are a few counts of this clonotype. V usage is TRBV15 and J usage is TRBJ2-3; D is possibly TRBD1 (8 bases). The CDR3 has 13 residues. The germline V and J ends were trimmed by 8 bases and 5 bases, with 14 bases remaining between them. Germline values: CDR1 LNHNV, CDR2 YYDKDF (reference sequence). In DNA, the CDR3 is TGTGCCACCGAACAGGGGGGGGAAGATACGCAGTATTTT. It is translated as CATEQGGEDTQYF.

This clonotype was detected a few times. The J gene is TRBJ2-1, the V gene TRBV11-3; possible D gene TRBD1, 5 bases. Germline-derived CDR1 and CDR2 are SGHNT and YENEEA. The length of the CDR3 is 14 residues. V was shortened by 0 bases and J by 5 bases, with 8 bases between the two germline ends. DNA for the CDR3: TGTGCCAGCAGCTTAGAGTCGACAGACAATGAGCAGTTCTTC. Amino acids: CASSLESTDNEQFF.